These T cell receptor beta chains were read from a single sample in a study of blood T cell repertoires in COVID-19. Sequencing used immunoSEQ multiplex PCR; TCRdb keeps in-frame clones, though not all of them. The sample holds tens of thousands of clones; 75% to 90% are singletons and the top ten take around 15%. The sequenced sample was peripheral blood. These TCRs come from a man in his 70s with active COVID-19. CDR3s include the opening cysteine and the closing phenylalanine or tryptophan. The D gene is left open where the match is weak. Size is stated for part of the rows, as once, few or many counts, or as a class when the clone is expanded.

TRBD2	-	TRBV5-4	TRBJ2-3	19	CASSLAKTSGGPRTDTQYF	TGTGCCAGCAGCTTGGCCAAGACTAGCGGGGGTCCCCGCACAGATACGCAGTATTTT
-	-	TRBV2	TRBJ1-3	13	CASSATGMGTIYF	TGTGCCAGCAGTGCTACAGGGATGGGCACCATATATTTT
TRBD1	-	TRBV19	TRBJ1-4	15	CASSVAGTGGEKLFF	TGTGCCAGTAGTGTCGCCGGGACAGGGGGTGAAAAACTGTTTTTT
TRBD1	-	TRBV30	TRBJ1-3	15	CAWSADRDTGNTIYF	TGTGCCTGGAGTGCCGACAGGGATACTGGAAACACCATATATTTT
-	-	TRBV7-2	TRBJ2-1	15	CASSLDSFSYNEQFF	TGTGCCAGCAGCTTAGACAGTTTCTCCTACAATGAGCAGTTCTTC
-	-	TRBV7-8	TRBJ1-4	15	CASSLQGLRVEKLFF	TGTGCCAGCAGCTTACAGGGGTTACGAGTTGAAAAACTGTTTTTT
-	-	TRBV5-1	TRBJ2-7	15	CASSEYSGFTYEQYF	TGCGCCAGCAGTGAATATTCGGGGTTTACCTACGAGCAGTACTTC
TRBD2	once	TRBV7-3	TRBJ2-3	15	CASSHSGGSTDTQYF	TGTGCCAGCAGCCACAGCGGGGGAAGCACAGATACGCAGTATTTT
-	-	TRBV27	TRBJ1-2	13	CASRPNSLYGYTF	TGTGCCAGCAGGCCCAACAGTCTCTATGGCTACACCTTC
TRBD2	few	TRBV19	TRBJ2-1	15	CASNPGTSGGYEQFF	TGTGCCAGTAACCCCGGGACTAGCGGGGGGTATGAGCAGTTCTTC
-	-	TRBV2	TRBJ2-2	14	CATQGMGNTGELFF	TGTGCCACCCAGGGAATGGGGAACACCGGGGAGCTGTTTTTT
TRBD1	-	TRBV28	TRBJ1-2	15	CASRRGQGVTGGYTF	TGTGCCAGCAGACGGGGACAGGGGGTGACGGGTGGCTACACCTTC
TRBD1	-	TRBV2	TRBJ1-2	15	CASSARDRGGYGYTF	TGTGCCAGCAGTGCCCGGGACAGGGGGGGCTATGGCTACACCTTC
-	-	TRBV9	TRBJ2-3	14	CASSTTGSTDTQYF	TGTGCCAGCAGCACTACAGGAAGCACAGATACGCAGTATTTT
TRBD1	-	TRBV3-1/TRBV3-2	TRBJ1-1	14	CASSQDLRGREAFF	TGTGCCAGCAGCCAAGATTTAAGGGGGCGGGAAGCTTTCTTT
TRBD1	-	TRBV5-4	TRBJ2-6	15	CASSLRGPGANVLTF	TGTGCCAGCAGCTTGAGGGGGCCTGGGGCCAACGTCCTGACTTTC
TRBD1	few	TRBV7-9	TRBJ2-7	13	CASRRQGADEQYF	TGTGCCAGCAGACGACAGGGGGCAGACGAGCAGTACTTC
TRBD1	-	TRBV7-9	TRBJ1-1	14	CASSLGGGSTEAFF	TGTGCCAGCAGCTTAGGAGGGGGCTCCACTGAAGCTTTCTTT
TRBD1	-	TRBV19	TRBJ2-6	18	CASSTLGTGVSGANVLTF	TGTGCCAGTAGTACCCTCGGGACAGGGGTCTCTGGGGCCAACGTCCTGACTTTC
-	-	TRBV7-9	TRBJ2-5	11	CASSATQAQYF	TGTGCCAGCAGCGCCACCCAGGCCCAGTACTTC
-	-	TRBV12-3/TRBV12-4	TRBJ1-2	13	CASARPQGGGYTF	TGTGCCAGCGCTCGCCCTCAGGGCGGTGGCTACACCTTC
TRBD2	-	TRBV28	TRBJ2-7	12	CVAGGSSYEQYF	TGTGTTGCGGGCGGGAGCTCCTACGAGCAGTACTTC
-	-	TRBV3-1/TRBV3-2	TRBJ1-2	12	CASSPSRGGYTF	TGTGCCAGCAGCCCTTCACGAGGTGGCTACACCTTC
TRBD1	-	TRBV5-6	TRBJ2-1	17	CASSPRQGVSSYNEQFF	TGTGCCAGCAGCCCTCGACAGGGGGTAAGCTCCTACAATGAGCAGTTCTTC
-	-	TRBV5-4	TRBJ2-3	16	CASTRGGSRSTDTQYF	TGTGCCAGCACCCGTGGAGGAAGCAGGAGCACAGATACGCAGTATTTT
-	-	TRBV7-6	TRBJ1-1	14	CASSPAVGNTEAFF	TGTGCCAGCAGCCCAGCGGTAGGGAACACTGAAGCTTTCTTT
-	-	TRBV3-1/TRBV3-2	TRBJ1-2	13	CASSQGANYGYTF	TGTGCCAGCAGCCAAGGAGCTAACTATGGCTACACCTTC
TRBD1	-	TRBV5-1	TRBJ1-2	14	CASSPGTGFYGYTF	TGCGCCAGCAGCCCCGGGACAGGGTTCTATGGCTACACCTTC
TRBD1	-	TRBV28	TRBJ2-7	12	CASRTGSYEQYF	TGTGCCAGCAGGACAGGGTCCTACGAGCAGTACTTC
-	-	TRBV5-1	TRBJ1-1	15	CASSLALAGRSEAFF	TGCGCCAGCAGCTTGGCCCTTGCAGGCCGTTCTGAAGCTTTCTTT
TRBD1	-	TRBV5-1	TRBJ2-7	17	CASSSRGGQGAQKEQYF	TGCGCCAGCAGCTCCCGGGGGGGACAGGGGGCGCAAAAAGAGCAGTACTTC
-	-	TRBV6-6	TRBJ1-2	15	CASSKDSPANYGYTF	TGTGCCAGCAGCAAAGACAGTCCAGCTAACTATGGCTACACCTTC
-	once	TRBV27	TRBJ2-7	15	CASSLLDSQPLEQYF	TGTGCCAGCAGTTTACTAGACTCTCAACCCCTCGAGCAGTACTTC
-	few	TRBV18	TRBJ2-1	16	CASSPPQAGDDNEQFF	TGTGCCAGCTCACCCCCACAGGCAGGGGATGACAATGAGCAGTTCTTC
-	once	TRBV14	TRBJ1-1	13	CASSQPGETEAFF	TGTGCCAGCAGCCAACCGGGAGAGACTGAAGCTTTCTTT
TRBD1	-	TRBV5-8	TRBJ2-7	15	CASSFGTGGSYEQYF	TGTGCCAGCAGCTTTGGGACAGGGGGCTCCTACGAGCAGTACTTC
-	few	TRBV6-1	TRBJ1-2	12	CASSESFAGYTF	TGTGCCAGCAGTGAATCCTTTGCGGGCTACACCTTC
TRBD2	once	TRBV3-1/TRBV3-2	TRBJ2-5	16	CASSQGTSGGVETQYF	TGTGCCAGCAGCCAAGGGACTAGCGGGGGGGTTGAGACCCAGTACTTC
TRBD2	few	TRBV5-1	TRBJ2-2	15	CASSRAGGSTGELFF	TGCGCCAGCAGCCGCGCGGGGGGAAGCACCGGGGAGCTGTTTTTT
-	-	TRBV7-6	TRBJ1-1	16	CASSLDLPGVNTEAFF	TGTGCCAGCAGCTTAGACCTCCCAGGGGTAAACACTGAAGCTTTCTTT
-	-	TRBV3-1/TRBV3-2	TRBJ2-7	11	CASSLGSEQYF	TGTGCCAGCAGCCTTGGGAGCGAGCAGTACTTC
TRBD1	-	TRBV6-5	TRBJ1-5	13	CASGTGENQPQHF	TGTGCCAGCGGGACAGGGGAAAATCAGCCCCAGCATTTT
TRBD1	-	TRBV18	TRBJ1-1	16	CASSPGGGAGNTEAFF	TGTGCCAGCTCCCCAGGGGGGGGCGCAGGAAACACTGAAGCTTTCTTT
TRBD1	-	TRBV28	TRBJ1-1	15	CASKPPRGGGTEAFF	TGTGCCAGCAAACCTCCCAGAGGGGGCGGCACTGAAGCTTTCTTT
TRBD2	-	TRBV7-2	TRBJ2-1	16	CASSLAPHAGGNEQFF	TGTGCCAGCAGCTTAGCGCCTCACGCGGGGGGGAATGAGCAGTTCTTC
TRBD2	-	TRBV6-9	TRBJ2-7	14	CASSYSWRGDEQYF	TGTGCCAGCAGTTATTCGTGGCGGGGGGACGAGCAGTACTTC
TRBD2	-	TRBV4-1	TRBJ2-7	16	CASSQTSGGASYEQYF	TGCGCCAGCAGCCAGACTAGCGGGGGAGCGTCCTACGAGCAGTACTTC
-	-	TRBV4-3	TRBJ2-1	15	CASSQETVTRNEQFF	TGCGCCAGCAGCCAAGAAACGGTTACCCGCAATGAGCAGTTCTTC
TRBD1	-	TRBV27	TRBJ1-2	14	CASSRGQGSYGYTF	TGTGCCAGCAGCCGAGGACAGGGTAGCTATGGCTACACCTTC
TRBD1	-	TRBV28	TRBJ2-6	16	CASSLATGVGANVLTF	TGTGCCAGCAGTTTAGCTACAGGGGTAGGGGCCAACGTCCTGACTTTC
-	-	TRBV21-1	TRBJ1-1	15	CASSIRGTGPTEAFF	TGTGCCAGCAGCATTAGAGGGACAGGGCCCACTGAAGCTTTCTTT
-	-	TRBV5-1	TRBJ2-5	14	CASSRGSGQETQYF	TGCGCCAGCAGCAGGGGGTCGGGCCAAGAGACCCAGTACTTC
-	-	TRBV11-2	TRBJ2-7	14	CASDGSASSYEQYF	TGTGCCAGCGACGGATCAGCGAGCTCCTACGAGCAGTACTTC
-	-	TRBV24-1	TRBJ2-1	14	CATARTGGSNEQFF	TGTGCCACCGCCAGGACAGGAGGGTCCAATGAGCAGTTCTTC
TRBD1	-	TRBV7-9	TRBJ1-2	15	CASSSTGIGNYGYTF	TGTGCCAGCAGCTCGACAGGGATCGGTAACTATGGCTACACCTTC
TRBD2	-	TRBV7-9	TRBJ2-1	15	CASSASGGNGNEQFF	TGTGCCAGCAGCGCTAGCGGGGGTAATGGAAATGAGCAGTTCTTC
-	few	TRBV2	TRBJ2-7	12	CASDRLTYEQYF	TGTGCCAGCGACAGGTTAACCTACGAGCAGTACTTC